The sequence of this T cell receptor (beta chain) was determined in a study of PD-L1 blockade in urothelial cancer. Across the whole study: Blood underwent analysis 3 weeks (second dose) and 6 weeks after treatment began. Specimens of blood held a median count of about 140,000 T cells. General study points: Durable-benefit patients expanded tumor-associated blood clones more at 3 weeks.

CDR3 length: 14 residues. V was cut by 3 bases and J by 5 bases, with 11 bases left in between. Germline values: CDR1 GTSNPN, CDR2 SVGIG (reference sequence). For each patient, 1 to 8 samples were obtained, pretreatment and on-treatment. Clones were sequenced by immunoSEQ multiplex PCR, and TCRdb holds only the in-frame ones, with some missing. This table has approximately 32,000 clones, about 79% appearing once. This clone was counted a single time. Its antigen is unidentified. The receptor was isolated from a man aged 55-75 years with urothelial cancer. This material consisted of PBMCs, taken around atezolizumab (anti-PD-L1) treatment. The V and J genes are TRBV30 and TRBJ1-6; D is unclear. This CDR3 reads CAWSRTEDNSPLHF. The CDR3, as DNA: TGTGCCTGGAGCCGAACAGAAGATAATTCACCCCTCCACTTT. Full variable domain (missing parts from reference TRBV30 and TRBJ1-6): SQTIHQWPATLVQPVGSPLSLECTVEGTSNPNLYWYRQAAGRGLQLLFYSVGIGQISSEVPQNLSASRPQDRQFILSSKKLLLSDSGFYLCAWSRTEDNSPLHFGNGTRLTVT.